This passage covers 15 T cell receptor beta chains from one sample sequenced in a study of cytomegalovirus exposure and HLA in healthy donors. PCR employed 60 Vbeta and 13 Jbeta primers. The method was immunoSEQ multiplex PCR; TCRdb's version includes in-frame clones alone and lacks a portion of them. The top ten clones hold around 3.7% of a sample with 120,000 or so clones, about three quarters of them seen once. The sample comprised PBMCs. These receptors were taken from a man aged 30 to 39 in good health and CMV-seronegative.

The genes are TRBV4-1 and TRBJ1-2; TRBD1 agrees at 8 bases. The CDR3 is 16 amino acids. J was trimmed by 3 bases and V by 2 bases; bases with no gene match: 8. In germline, CDR1 is MGHRA, CDR2 YSYEKL. The CDR3: CASSQPYRGTHYGYTF. The DNA for the CDR3 is TGCGCCAGCAGCCAACCATACAGGGGGACTCACTATGGCTACACCTTC.

This clone was seen just once. The genes are TRBV28 and TRBJ2-1, with D possibly being TRBD2 (7 bases). The germline V gene has CDR1 MDHEN and CDR2 SYDVKM. The CDR3 loop spans 18 amino acids. The ends were cut back, 1 base at V and 6 bases at J, with 22 bases in the middle. The CDR3 DNA sequence: TGTGCCAGCAGTTTATCTCCTGGCGGGGGCAACCTAGGCAATGAGCAGTTCTTC. Encoded protein: CASSLSPGGGNLGNEQFF.

The CDR3 here is CASSFSQGNEQFF. The CDR3 DNA reads TGTGCCAGCAGTTTTTCTCAGGGAAATGAGCAGTTCTTC. The chain employs TRBV6-6 and TRBJ2-1; TRBD1 is a possible D gene (5 bases). V was pared by 4 bases and J by 7 bases, with 11 bases between. CDR3 length equals 13 residues. Germline V gene lookup returns CDR1 MNHNY and CDR2 SVGAGI (reference sequence).

This clone was seen more than once but under ten times. This chain connects TRBV28 to TRBJ1-5; D is unclear. Germline V gives CDR1 MDHEN, CDR2 SYDVKM. The V end lost 3 bases, the J end lost 0 bases, and 18 bases lay between the germline ends. CDR3 length: 18 amino acids. CDR3 sequence (DNA): TGTGCCAGCAGTTTCCCCCCCCGTAGTCAATCTAGCAATCAGCCCCAGCATTTT. It specifies CASSFPPRSQSSNQPQHF.

CDR3 sequence (DNA): TGCAGCGCGGCTCAGGACAGTTACGAGCAGTACTTC. Translated: CSAAQDSYEQYF. The chain links TRBV29-1 to TRBJ2-7; TRBD1 is a possible D gene (6 bases). The germline V gene has CDR1 SQVTM and CDR2 ANQGSEA. The V gene lost 7 bases and the J gene lost 4 bases, with 14 bases spanning the gap. The CDR3 totals 12 residues.

The CDR3 DNA is TGTGCCAGCAGCTTAGGCACCGGACAGATCAACTACGAGCAGTACTTC. Protein: CASSLGTGQINYEQYF. V and J are TRBV13 and TRBJ2-7, with D possibly being TRBD1 (6 bases). This CDR3 has 16 residues. The V gene's germline CDR1 is PRHDT and CDR2 FYEKMQ (reference sequence). The V and J ends lost 0 bases and 3 bases respectively, with 15 bases between them.

V and J are TRBV19 and TRBJ1-3, with TRBD1 matching 7 bases. V dropped 5 bases and J dropped 3; count of bases not matched to a gene: 10. The CDR3 is 16 residues long. CDR1 and CDR2 from the germline V gene are LNHDA and SQIVND (reference sequence). CDR3 bases: TGTGCCAGTAGTCAACCGGGGACAGCGGGTGGAAACACCATATATTTT. Its protein product is CASSQPGTAGGNTIYF.

The CDR3 nucleotides are TGTGCCAGTAGTACCCAGTGGCGCTACACCTTC. Its translation: CASSTQWRYTF. The J gene is TRBJ1-2, the V gene TRBV19, with D uncertain. Trimming left V 4 bases short and J 9 bases short, with 9 bases between. This CDR3 is 11 amino acids long. The germline CDR1 and CDR2 sequences are LNHDA and SQIVND (reference sequence).

The chain joins TRBV4-1 to TRBJ2-6; 10 nucleotides agree with TRBD2. Losses at the gene ends were 4 bases for V and 2 bases for J; bases not matched to a gene: 5. This CDR3 spans 17 amino acids. The germline V gene has CDR1 MGHRA and CDR2 YSYEKL. CDR3 bases: TGCGCCAGCAGCCCTGTAGCGGGAGGCGCTGGGGCCAACGTCCTGACTTTC. It yields the protein CASSPVAGGAGANVLTF.

This chain connects TRBV10-2 to TRBJ2-1, with 7 positions matching TRBD2. This CDR3 is built from 13 residues. The V and J ends lost 3 bases and 15 bases, in that order; junction bases with no gene match: 11. CDR1 is WSHSY, CDR2 SAAADI, per germline. The CDR3 region has the DNA TGCGCCAGCAGTGAAGGACTAGAATGGGGCTGGTTCTTC. Translation: CASSEGLEWGWFF.

The J gene is TRBJ1-6, the V gene TRBV19; D remains ambiguous. The CDR3 length is 14 residues. V was trimmed by 1 base and J by 11 bases, leaving 12 bases between them. Per the germline V gene, CDR1 is LNHDA and CDR2 is SQIVND (reference sequence). The CDR3 nucleotides read TGTGCCAGTAGTATAGTGGCAGACTCTCCACCCCTCCACTTT. Translating it yields CASSIVADSPPLHF.

The chain joins TRBV5-1 to TRBJ1-6, with 7 bases matching TRBD1. The CDR3 loop spans 14 amino acids. The V gene end was trimmed by 4 bases and the J gene end by 6 bases; junction bases not matched to a gene: 4. Per the germline V gene, CDR1 is SGHRS and CDR2 is YFSETQ. The CDR3 is CASSVGQLNSPLHF. The CDR3 DNA reads TGCGCCAGCAGCGTGGGACAGCTTAATTCACCCCTCCACTTT.

The chain couples TRBV28 to TRBJ1-5; D not certain. Per germline, CDR1 MDHEN and CDR2 SYDVKM. Between the trimmed V and J ends, which lost 8 bases and 4 bases, there was a span of 9 bases. CDR3 length: 12 residues. CDR3 amino acids: CASESPNQPQHF. The CDR3 nucleotides are TGTGCCAGCGAAAGCCCAAATCAGCCCCAGCATTTT.

This clone showed up just once. The rearrangement joins TRBV5-1 to TRBJ2-7; a possible D gene is TRBD2 (7 bases). The V and J ends lost 0 bases and 1 base respectively, with 11 bases between them. The CDR3 is 15 residues long. Germline CDR1 reads SGHRS; CDR2 reads YFSETQ. The CDR3 region is CASSLGGGGSYEQYF. The CDR3 nucleotides read TGCGCCAGCAGCTTGGGGGGGGGCGGTTCCTACGAGCAGTACTTC.

The V gene is TRBV28, the J gene TRBJ2-2; TRBD2 matches at 7 bases. Germline CDR1 is MDHEN and CDR2 is SYDVKM. V was pared by 1 base and J by 4 bases, with 15 bases of the junction left unmatched. The CDR3 extends over 19 amino acids. CDR3 DNA sequence: TGTGCCAGCAGTTTATTCGGGGCGACACGGGACTACCCCACCGGGGAGCTGTTTTTT. This gives the protein CASSLFGATRDYPTGELFF.